Below are 25 T cell receptor beta chains sequenced from a single sample in a study of blood T cell repertoires in COVID-19. The data were produced by immunoSEQ multiplex PCR, yet TCRdb's version contains in-frame clones alone and is incomplete. The table includes around 200,000 clones, approximately 87% detected once. The sequencing input was peripheral blood. These receptors were obtained from a woman aged 18-35 years who had recovered from COVID-19.

This chain joins TRBV19 and TRBJ1-1; D is ambiguous. Looked up from germline, CDR1 is LNHDA and CDR2 is SQIVND (reference sequence). This CDR3 is built from 14 residues. V gave up 6 bases and J gave up 5 bases, with 16 bases separating them. CDR3 amino acids: CASSQDTGFTEAFF. The DNA for the CDR3 is TGTGCCAGTAGCCAAGACACGGGGTTTACTGAAGCTTTCTTT.

This chain connects TRBV13 to TRBJ2-7; 10 nucleotides agree with TRBD1. With 4 bases clipped from V and 3 bases from J, the junction kept 3 bases outside the gene matches. The CDR3 runs to 14 residues. The germline V gene has CDR1 PRHDT and CDR2 FYEKMQ (reference sequence). The CDR3 loop is CASSSGQGSYEQYF. CDR3 sequence (DNA): TGTGCCAGCAGCTCGGGACAGGGGAGCTACGAGCAGTACTTC.

The CDR3 loop is CASSHGSVREVGYTF. DNA of the CDR3: TGTGCCAGCAGCCACGGATCAGTGAGGGAAGTTGGCTACACCTTC. The V and J genes are TRBV16 and TRBJ1-2; D ambiguous. The CDR3 sequence is 15 residues long. The germline V gene has CDR1 KGHSY and CDR2 FQNENV. V was shortened by 3 bases and J by 7 bases, with 18 bases between the two germline ends. The full variable domain, with the rest looked up from reference TRBV16 and TRBJ1-2, is GEEVAQTPKHLVRGEGQKAKLYCAPIKGHSYVFWYQQVLKNEFKFLISFQNENVFDETGMPKERFSAKCLPNSPCSLEIQATKLEDSAVYFCASSHGSVREVGYTFGSGTRLTVV.

This clone appeared a single time. The rearrangement links TRBV9 to TRBJ2-1, with no clear D. This CDR3 has 14 residues. Germline V lookup: CDR1 SGDLS, CDR2 YYNGEE. Trimming took 2 bases from V and 3 from J, leaving 9 bases between them. The CDR3 region has the DNA TGTGCCAGCAGCGTTGCTAGAGGCTACAATGAGCAGTTCTTC. It codes for CASSVARGYNEQFF.

The chain recombines TRBV19 with TRBJ1-3, with D perhaps matching TRBD1 (5 bases). V was shortened by 3 bases and J by 4 bases, with 7 bases between the two germline ends. This CDR3 has 13 amino acids. Germline V gene sequence: CDR1 LNHDA, CDR2 SQIVND (reference sequence). CDR3 region: CASSIGQGNTIYF. DNA of the CDR3: TGTGCCAGTAGTATCGGACAAGGAAACACCATATATTTT.

About this clone itself: An end of the junction differs from the germline gene, which may be a read error. The chain has TRBV7-7 and TRBJ1-1, with a weak D call TRBD1 (5 bases). The CDR3 runs to 15 residues. Germline loops: CDR1 SSHAT, CDR2 FNYEAQ (reference sequence). CDR3 DNA: TGTGCTAGCAGCTTATTCGACAGATGGAACACTGAAGCTTTCTTT. Encoded protein: CASSLFDRWNTEAFF.

The chain has TRBV13 and TRBJ2-3; D might be TRBD1 (5 bases). Germline V lookup: CDR1 PRHDT, CDR2 FYEKMQ (reference sequence). V lost 8 bases to trimming and J lost 1 base, with 13 bases between them. The length of the CDR3 is 14 residues. CDR3 in amino acids: CASGQGAGTDTQYF. CDR3 DNA: TGTGCCAGCGGGCAGGGTGCGGGCACAGATACGCAGTATTTT.

The rearrangement links TRBV5-4 to TRBJ1-3; 7 positions agree with TRBD1. Per the germline V gene, CDR1 is SGHNT and CDR2 is YYREEE (reference sequence). The CDR3 runs 14 residues. Trimming at V came to 5 bases and at J to 0 bases, leaving 2 bases not matched to a gene. The DNA of the CDR3 is TGTGCCAGCAGTGACAGGGTCTCTGGAAACACCATATATTTT. Residues: CASSDRVSGNTIYF.

The V gene is TRBV11-3, the J gene TRBJ2-1, with 13 bases identical to TRBD2. V trimming: 0 bases; J trimming: 0 bases; junction bases outside the gene matches: 5. The CDR3 extends over 19 amino acids. Germline assignment: CDR1 SGHNT and CDR2 YENEEA. The chain's CDR3 is CASSLDGLAGAHSYNEQFF. CDR3 DNA: TGTGCCAGCAGCTTAGACGGACTAGCGGGAGCGCACTCCTACAATGAGCAGTTCTTC.

The chain uses TRBV7-2 and TRBJ2-5, with D possibly being TRBD2 (5 bases). CDR3 length: 14 amino acids. Germline V gene data show CDR1 as SGHTA and CDR2 as FQGNSA. Trimming cost V 0 bases and J 5 bases, with 10 bases left between them. CDR3 nucleotides: TGTGCCAGCAGCTTAGCATACGGGATCGAGACCCAGTACTTC. It is translated as CASSLAYGIETQYF.

The chain joins TRBV9 to TRBJ1-2; D is perhaps TRBD1 (5 bases). Germline CDR1 SGDLS, CDR2 YYNGEE. This CDR3 comprises 14 residues. The V end lost 0 bases, the J end lost 3 bases, and 9 bases lay between the germline ends. CDR3 nucleotide sequence: TGTGCCAGCAGCGTAGGGGGCTCGGACTATGGCTACACCTTC. Amino acids: CASSVGGSDYGYTF.

V is TRBV7-8 and J is TRBJ1-5; D gene uncertain. Germline values: CDR1 SGHVS, CDR2 FQNEAQ. V was cut by 5 bases and J by 5 bases, with 16 bases left in between. There are 15 residues in the CDR3. In nucleotides, the CDR3 is TGTGCCAGCAGCCCCGCAGAAGGAGGATATCAGCCCCAGCATTTT. Amino acids: CASSPAEGGYQPQHF. Full variable domain (remainder filled in from reference TRBV7-8 and TRBJ1-5): GAGVSQSPRYKVAKRGQDVALRCDPISGHVSLFWYQQALGQGPEFLTYFQNEAQLDKSGLPSDRFFAERPEGSVSTLKIQRTQQEDSAVYLCASSPAEGGYQPQHFGDGTRLSIL.

The chain carries TRBV3-1 (or the pseudogene TRBV3-2) and TRBJ1-4; the D is unclear. Germline V lookup: CDR1 LGHDT, CDR2 YNNKEL (reference sequence). Trimming left V 5 bases short and J 14 bases short, with 21 bases between. The CDR3 covers 14 residues. The DNA of the CDR3 is TGTGCCAGCAGCTTTCATGGCAACATGCCAATTCTGTTTTTT. Its protein is CASSFHGNMPILFF.

The chain recombines TRBV3-1 (or the pseudogene TRBV3-2) with TRBJ1-1; 8 positions match TRBD1. Germline CDR1 is LGHDT and CDR2 is YNNKEL (reference sequence). V gave up 7 bases and J gave up 10 bases; unmatched junction bases: 11. The CDR3 consists of 13 residues. CDR3 bases: TGTGCCAGCACAAGGACAGGGTCTAGTGCAGCTTTCTTT. Translated, it gives CASTRTGSSAAFF.

The V call is TRBV24-1, the J call TRBJ2-5; 12 nucleotides match TRBD2. Looked up from germline, CDR1 is KGHDR and CDR2 is SFDVKD. CDR3 length equals 13 residues. CDR3 nucleotides: TGTGCTTTGACTAGCGGGAGTGACGAGACCCAGTACTTC. Its protein product is CALTSGSDETQYF.

The chain uses TRBV6-6 and TRBJ2-3, with TRBD1 identical over 10 bases. CDR1 and CDR2 from the germline V gene are MNHNY and SVGAGI (reference sequence). J lost 5 bases, V lost 4 bases, and 9 bases had no gene match. This CDR3 is 16 amino acids long. The CDR3 DNA sequence: TGTGCCAGCAGTTTGTCCGGGACAGGGGCGGGAGATACGCAGTATTTT. The encoded protein is CASSLSGTGAGDTQYF.

The V gene is TRBV4-2, the J gene TRBJ2-3; TRBD2 aligns across 7 bases. V lost 0 bases, J lost 2 bases, and 8 bases stayed unmatched. CDR3 length: 17 amino acids. Germline V gene data show CDR1 as LGHNA and CDR2 as YNFKEQ. This chain's CDR3 is CASSQDWASGVTDTQYF. The CDR3 DNA sequence: TGTGCCAGCAGCCAAGATTGGGCTAGCGGCGTCACAGATACGCAGTATTTT.

This rearrangement joins TRBV27 to TRBJ2-1; D perhaps matches TRBD2 (6 bases). The CDR3 has 15 residues. Trimming left V 4 bases short and J 5 bases short, with 15 bases between. Germline V gives CDR1 MNHEY, CDR2 SMNVEV (reference sequence). The CDR3 nucleotides read TGTGCCAGCAGTTCTATGCCTAGCGCAGACAATGAGCAGTTCTTC. It translates to CASSSMPSADNEQFF.

This chain connects TRBV9 to TRBJ1-5; the D is unclear. V lost 5 bases and J lost 7, with 19 bases in between. Germline V gene lookup returns CDR1 SGDLS and CDR2 YYNGEE. This CDR3 has 15 amino acids. The CDR3 coding sequence is TGTGCCAGCAGTGCCCTGGAGGGTTTTGGACAGCCCCAGCATTTT. This codes for CASSALEGFGQPQHF.

The chain carries TRBV27 and TRBJ2-7; the D gene is possibly TRBD1 (6 bases). The CDR3 is 13 amino acids. The germline CDR1 and CDR2 sequences are MNHEY and SMNVEV (reference sequence). V gave up 7 bases and J gave up 7 bases, with 17 bases separating them. The CDR3: CASISGRTGEQYF. The CDR3 nucleotides are TGTGCCAGCATTTCGGGCAGAACAGGGGAGCAGTACTTC.

The chain links TRBV2 to TRBJ1-1; 8 nucleotides agree with TRBD1. The CDR3 extends over 15 amino acids. Germline-derived CDR1 and CDR2 are SNHLY and FYNNEI. V lost 7 bases, J lost 2 bases, and 9 bases stayed unmatched. CDR3 nucleotides: TGTGCCAGCATATTCTACAGGGGGATTAACACTGAAGCTTTCTTT. The encoded protein is CASIFYRGINTEAFF.

The genes are TRBV7-2 and TRBJ2-3; TRBD2 matches 8 bases. After removal of 1 base from V and 8 bases from J, the junction contained 8 bases not matched to a gene. The CDR3 runs to 15 residues. Germline values: CDR1 SGHTA, CDR2 FQGNSA. In DNA form, the CDR3 reads TGTGCCAGCAGCTTAGAGTCTAGCGGGCAGACTACGCAGTATTTT. It yields the protein CASSLESSGQTTQYF.

CDR3 coding DNA: TGTGCCAGTCTAGACGAGCAGTACGTC. It codes for CASLDEQYV. V is TRBV25-1 and J is TRBJ2-7; no reliable D call. In germline, CDR1 is MGHDK, CDR2 SYGVNS. V lost 9 bases, J lost 5 bases, and 5 bases lay in between. CDR3 length: 9 residues.

This clone was counted once. The gene calls are TRBV27 and TRBJ2-6; 8 nucleotides agree with TRBD1. This CDR3 comprises 17 residues. V lost 8 bases and J lost 0; bases outside the gene matches: 9. Looked up from germline, CDR1 is MNHEY and CDR2 is SMNVEV (reference sequence). This chain's CDR3 is CASVQDRVDSGANVLTF. In DNA, the CDR3 is TGTGCCAGCGTCCAGGACAGGGTAGACTCTGGGGCCAACGTCCTGACTTTC.

The rearrangement joins TRBV3-1 (or the pseudogene TRBV3-2) to TRBJ1-3; D is unresolved. This CDR3 region has 16 residues. V lost 5 bases to trimming and J lost 0 bases, with 14 bases between them. Germline values: CDR1 LGHDT, CDR2 YNNKEL (reference sequence). CDR3 in amino acids: CASSTGFIYSGNTIYF. Written as DNA, the CDR3 is TGTGCCAGCAGCACCGGGTTTATATACTCTGGAAACACCATATATTTT.